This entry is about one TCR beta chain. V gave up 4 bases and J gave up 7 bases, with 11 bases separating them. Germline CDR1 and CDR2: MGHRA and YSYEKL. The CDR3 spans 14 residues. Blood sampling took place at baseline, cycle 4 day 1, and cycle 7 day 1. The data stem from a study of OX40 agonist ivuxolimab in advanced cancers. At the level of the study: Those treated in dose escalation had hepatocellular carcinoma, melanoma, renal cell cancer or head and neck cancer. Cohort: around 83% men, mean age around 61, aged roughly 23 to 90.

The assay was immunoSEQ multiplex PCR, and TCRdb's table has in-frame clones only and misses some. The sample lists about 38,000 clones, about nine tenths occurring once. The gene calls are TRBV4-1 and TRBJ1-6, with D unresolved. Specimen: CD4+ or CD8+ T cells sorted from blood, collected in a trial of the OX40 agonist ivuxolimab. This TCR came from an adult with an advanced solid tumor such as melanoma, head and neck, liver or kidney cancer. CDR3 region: CASSPSGGNSPLHF. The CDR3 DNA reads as TGCGCCAGCAGCCCCTCAGGTGGGAATTCACCCCTCCACTTT.